This note documents a single TCR beta chain sequence. This clone's antigen is unknown. Base qualities are not provided; no much larger clone lies one nucleotide away. The data originate from a study of response to subunit inactivated influenza vaccine (dated by TCRdb to between 2018 and 2020). Describing the broader study: Deep quantitative T cell receptor repertoire profiling was used in the study to track responses to a trivalent subunit inactivated influenza vaccine.

Cut back by 2 bases and 4 bases, the V and J ends lie 13 bases apart. The cysteine opens and the phenylalanine closes a CDR3 of 14 amino acids. The DNA shown is the 42-base CDR3, in frame from base 1. The germline V gene (reference sequence) provides CDR1 SGHKS and CDR2 YYEKEE. Broader findings and caveats from the paper: The authors suggested that each seasonal influenza vaccination may recruit only a limited number of new T cells.

Libraries were prepared through RT-PCR. Reads for this sample came from an Illumina HiSeq 2500. TCRdb redid the processing of the public reads, applying fastp at Q25 and MiXCR, and retained in-frame beta chains. All rows with the same CDR3 protein become a single entry with the most common DNA and genes. In all, the sample holds 650,000 to 800,000 distinct CDR3 sequences, and approximately 18% of those were seen once. Roughly 11% of the sample rests with the top ten. Recombination connected TRBV5-5 to TRBJ2-7, with the D assignment possibly TRBD1 or TRBD2, given 5 matching bases for each. The TCR comes from a man aged 45 to 65 who received an inactivated influenza vaccine. Donor details come from another sample of the same person, matched by shared clones. Material: PBMCs from blood, obtained 5 to 6 days after vaccination. CDR3 loop: CASSFRGSLYEQYF. In nucleotides, the sequence is TGTGCCAGCAGCTTTCGGGGCAGCCTTTACGAGCAGTACTTC.